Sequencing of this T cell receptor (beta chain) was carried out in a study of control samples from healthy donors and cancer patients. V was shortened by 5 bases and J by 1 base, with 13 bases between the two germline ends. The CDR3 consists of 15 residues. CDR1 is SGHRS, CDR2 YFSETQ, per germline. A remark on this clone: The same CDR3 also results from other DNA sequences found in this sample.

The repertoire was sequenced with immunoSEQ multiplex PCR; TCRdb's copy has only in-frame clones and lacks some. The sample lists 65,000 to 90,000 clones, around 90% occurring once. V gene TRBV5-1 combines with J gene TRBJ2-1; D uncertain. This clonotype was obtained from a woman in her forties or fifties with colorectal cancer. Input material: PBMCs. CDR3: CASSVLGSSYNEQFF. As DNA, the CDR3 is TGCGCCAGCAGTGTCTTGGGGTCTTCCTACAATGAGCAGTTCTTC.